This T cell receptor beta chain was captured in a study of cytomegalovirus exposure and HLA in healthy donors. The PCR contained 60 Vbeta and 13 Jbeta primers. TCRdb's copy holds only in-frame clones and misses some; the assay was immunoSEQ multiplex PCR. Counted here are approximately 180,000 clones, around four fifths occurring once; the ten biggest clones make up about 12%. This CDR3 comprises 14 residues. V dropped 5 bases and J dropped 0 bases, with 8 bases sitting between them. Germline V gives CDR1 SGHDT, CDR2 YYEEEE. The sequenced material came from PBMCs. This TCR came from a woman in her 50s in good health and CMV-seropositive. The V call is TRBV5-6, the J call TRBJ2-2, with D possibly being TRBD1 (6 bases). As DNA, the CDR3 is TGTGCCAGCAGTCAGGGGTCGAACACCGGGGAGCTGTTTTTT. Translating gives CASSQGSNTGELFF.